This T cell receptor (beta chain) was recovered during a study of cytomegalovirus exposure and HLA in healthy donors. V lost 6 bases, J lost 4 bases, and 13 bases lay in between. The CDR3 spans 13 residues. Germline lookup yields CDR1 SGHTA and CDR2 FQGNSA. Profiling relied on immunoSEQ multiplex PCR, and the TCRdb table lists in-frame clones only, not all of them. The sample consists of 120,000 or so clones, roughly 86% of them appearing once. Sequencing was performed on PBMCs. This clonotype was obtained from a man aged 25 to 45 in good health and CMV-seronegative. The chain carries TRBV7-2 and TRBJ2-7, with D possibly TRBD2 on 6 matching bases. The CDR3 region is CASRRGLDYEQYF. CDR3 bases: TGTGCCAGCAGAAGGGGACTGGATTACGAGCAGTACTTC.